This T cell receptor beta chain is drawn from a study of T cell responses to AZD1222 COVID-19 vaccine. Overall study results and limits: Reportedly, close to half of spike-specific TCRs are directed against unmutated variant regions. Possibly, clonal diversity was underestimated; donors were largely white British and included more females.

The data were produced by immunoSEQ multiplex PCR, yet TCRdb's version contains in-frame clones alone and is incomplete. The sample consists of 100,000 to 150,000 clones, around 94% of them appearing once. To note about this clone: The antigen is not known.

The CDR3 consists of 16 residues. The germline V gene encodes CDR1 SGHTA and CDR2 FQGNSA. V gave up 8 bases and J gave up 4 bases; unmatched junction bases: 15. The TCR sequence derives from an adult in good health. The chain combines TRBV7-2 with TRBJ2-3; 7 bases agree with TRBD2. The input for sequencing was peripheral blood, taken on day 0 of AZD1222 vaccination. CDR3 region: CASHQKGGRAADTQYF. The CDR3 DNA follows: TGTGCCAGCCACCAAAAAGGAGGGAGGGCAGCAGATACGCAGTATTTT. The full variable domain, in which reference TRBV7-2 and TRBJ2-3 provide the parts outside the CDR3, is GAGVSQSPSNKVTEKGKDVELRCDPISGHTALYWYRQSLGQGLEFLIYFQGNSAPDKSGLPSDRFSAERTGGSVSTLTIQRTQQEDSAVYLCASHQKGGRAADTQYFGPGTRLTVL.